The sequence of this TCR beta chain was determined in a study of a mutant IDH1 vaccine in newly diagnosed glioma. Turning to the study itself: Held at week 35, visit V12 was the safety follow-up, and visit V13 followed at week 47.

This table comes from immunoSEQ multiplex PCR, and its TCRdb copy is limited to in-frame clones, with some not included. Of tens of thousands of clones listed, roughly 80% were seen once; the top ten hold around 6.9%. Of note for this clone: Its antigen is currently unknown.

Germline-derived CDR1 and CDR2 are SGHTA and FQGNSA. The CDR3 sequence is 15 residues long. The ends lost 5 bases at V and 6 bases at J; junction bases unmatched: 7. Time point given: week 35, safety follow-up. In the vaccine, a single dose held 300 ug of the mutant IDH1 20-mer peptide, along with topical imiquimod. Specimen: PBMCs, collected from a glioma patient whose treatment included an IDH1 peptide vaccine. V gene TRBV7-2 combines with J gene TRBJ2-7; TRBD2 matches at 13 bases. The TCR sequence derives from a woman under 30 with glioma. The DNA of the CDR3 is TGTGCCAGCAGCCGAGGACTAGCGGGGGCCCCCGAGCAGTACTTC. Translating it yields CASSRGLAGAPEQYF.